A single sample gave rise to the 13 T cell receptor beta chains below, sequenced in a study of shared clonotypes between healthy human individuals. The data were produced by immunoSEQ multiplex PCR, yet TCRdb's version contains in-frame clones alone and is incomplete. Counted here are millions of clones, 85% to 95% occurring once; the ten biggest clones make up 0.1% to 0.15%. The material sequenced was naive CD4+ T cells sorted from blood. Documented subset: CD45RA+ positively selected. The receptors here all came from a young man in good health.

Here the CDR3 DNA reads TGTGCCAGCAGCTCCACGGAGCGGAGTAGCAATCAGCCCCAGCATTTT. This encodes CASSSTERSSNQPQHF. This chain joins TRBV5-6 and TRBJ1-5; no definite D call. This CDR3 is built from 16 residues. Per germline, CDR1 SGHDT and CDR2 YYEEEE. Trimming took 3 bases from V and 0 from J, leaving 13 bases between them.

On this clone: Other DNA sequences in the sample encode the same CDR3. V gene TRBV30 combines with J gene TRBJ1-2; TRBD1 might be the D (5 bases). CDR1 and CDR2 (germline): GTSNPN, SVGIG (reference sequence). V lost 2 bases and J lost 5, with 12 bases in between. The CDR3 loop spans 13 amino acids. DNA of the CDR3: TGTGCCTGGAGTTTGGGCAGGGATTATGGCTACACCTTC. This sequence encodes CAWSLGRDYGYTF. Full variable domain (missing parts from reference TRBV30 and TRBJ1-2): SQTIHQWPATLVQPVGSPLSLECTVEGTSNPNLYWYRQAAGRGLQLLFYSVGIGQISSEVPQNLSASRPQDRQFILSSKKLLLSDSGFYLCAWSLGRDYGYTFGSGTRLTVV.

The chain joins TRBV12-5 to TRBJ2-1, with 7 bases lining up with TRBD1. Germline CDR1 and CDR2: LGHNT and FRNRAP. CDR3 length equals 12 residues. J gave up 7 bases and V 6 bases, and 3 bases lay outside the gene matches. CDR3 DNA: TGTGCTAGTGGACAGGGACAGAATGAGCAGTTCTTC. This gives the protein CASGQGQNEQFF.

This chain connects TRBV6-6 to TRBJ1-5, with 9 bases that match TRBD1. The V gene end was trimmed by 7 bases and the J gene end by 3 bases; junction bases not matched to a gene: 10. This CDR3 has 16 amino acids. Germline CDR1 reads MNHNY; CDR2 reads SVGAGI (reference sequence). DNA for the CDR3: TGTGCCAGCACCCCCACAGGGGGCAAAGTCAATCAGCCCCAGCATTTT. Protein product: CASTPTGGKVNQPQHF.

This chain connects TRBV5-1 to TRBJ2-1; TRBD2 matches 8 bases. Germline V gene data show CDR1 as SGHRS and CDR2 as YFSETQ. The V segment lost 0 bases and the J segment 2 bases; nucleotides outside the gene matches: 4. The CDR3 spans 16 residues. The CDR3 loop is CASSLEATSAYNEQFF. CDR3 coding DNA: TGCGCCAGCAGCTTGGAGGCGACTAGCGCCTACAATGAGCAGTTCTTC.

The chain recombines TRBV21-1 with TRBJ2-7; the table's D call of TRBD1 was not tested on the DNA. TRBV21-1 is termed a pseudogene. The CDR3 sequence is 12 residues long. CDR3: CASRTNPYEQYF. The CDR3 region has the DNA TGTGCCAGTCGGACAAATCCCTACGAGCAGTACTTC.

J is TRBJ2-1 and V is TRBV7-2; 8 bases are shared with TRBD2. Germline loops: CDR1 SGHTA, CDR2 FQGNSA. This CDR3 contains 16 residues. The V gene end was trimmed by 5 bases and the J gene end by 3 bases; junction bases not matched to a gene: 9. CDR3 amino acids: CASSRISGTLYNEQFF. In DNA form, the CDR3 reads TGTGCCAGCAGCCGAATTAGCGGGACCCTCTACAATGAGCAGTTCTTC.

The chain combines TRBV6-1 with TRBJ1-2; D is unresolved. V was trimmed by 1 base and J by 1 base, leaving 10 bases between them. This CDR3 contains 15 residues. Germline V CDR1 and CDR2: MNHNS, SASEGT. The CDR3 reads CASSEDEVRNYGYTF. DNA for the CDR3: TGTGCCAGCAGTGAAGATGAGGTTCGTAACTATGGCTACACCTTC.

The chain couples TRBV10-3 to TRBJ2-2, with a tentative D call TRBD2 (6 bases). The germline V and J ends were trimmed by 0 bases and 0 bases, with 11 bases remaining between them. The CDR3 runs 17 residues. Germline-derived CDR1 and CDR2 are ENHRY and SYGVKD. The CDR3 sequence is CAISESLVAANTGELFF. DNA of the CDR3: TGTGCCATCAGTGAGTCCCTCGTAGCGGCGAACACCGGGGAGCTGTTTTTT.

As to this clone: At one boundary the junction diverges from the germline segment, which might be a read error. The rearrangement joins TRBV5-1 to TRBJ2-7, with 7 bases aligning to TRBD1. The CDR3 consists of 12 residues. Germline-derived CDR1 and CDR2 are SGHRS and YFSETQ. The CDR3 is CASSSTGCWYGF. CDR3 sequence (DNA): TGCGCCAGCAGCTCGACAGGGTGTTGGTACGGCTTC.

The genes are TRBV2 and TRBJ1-6, with a possible D match to TRBD1 (6 bases). Trimming pared 11 bases from V and 8 bases from J, leaving 16 bases between. The CDR3 totals 13 residues. Germline CDR1 reads SNHLY; CDR2 reads FYNNEI. CDR3 amino acids: CAGSRGQDSPLHF. CDR3 coding DNA: TGTGCCGGCTCACGGGGGCAGGATTCACCCCTCCACTTT.

The chain joins TRBV29-1 to TRBJ2-1, with 12 bases aligning to TRBD2. Germline trimming cut 2 bases from V and 0 bases from J; bases unmatched to any gene: 11. The CDR3 sequence is 19 residues long. Germline V gives CDR1 SQVTM, CDR2 ANQGSEA. CDR3 nucleotides: TGCAGCGTTGAATTATGGGCTAGCGGGAGGGGAAGCTCCTACAATGAGCAGTTCTTC. Translated, it gives CSVELWASGRGSSYNEQFF.

On this clone itself: This specimen includes other DNA sequences encoding the same CDR3. The chain carries TRBV5-4 and TRBJ2-7, with no clear D. CDR1 SGHNT and CDR2 YYREEE come from the germline V gene (reference sequence). This CDR3 comprises 14 residues. V was trimmed by 0 bases and J by 0 bases, leaving 7 bases between them. CDR3 in DNA: TGTGCCAGCAGCTTGGGGGGAAGCTCCTACGAGCAGTACTTC. Translating gives CASSLGGSSYEQYF.